Presented here are 14 T cell receptor beta chains from one specimen sequenced in a study of OX40 agonist ivuxolimab in advanced cancers. The table came from immunoSEQ multiplex PCR; TCRdb's copy has only in-frame clones and leaves some out. The table has around 10,000 clones, 76% seen once. The sample here was CD4+ or CD8+ T cells sorted from blood, taken in a trial of the OX40 agonist ivuxolimab. These receptors originate from an adult with an advanced solid tumor such as melanoma, head and neck, liver or kidney cancer.

This chain joins TRBV6-1 and TRBJ1-1; D is ambiguous. Per the germline V gene, CDR1 is MNHNS and CDR2 is SASEGT. The V end lost 5 bases, the J end lost 3 bases, and 7 bases lay between the germline ends. This CDR3 has 12 residues. The CDR3 DNA follows: TGTGCCAGCAGTATAGGGTACACTGAAGCTTTCTTT. Amino acid sequence: CASSIGYTEAFF.

The gene calls are TRBV28 and TRBJ1-3; TRBD1 aligns across 10 bases. V lost 5 bases, J lost 6 bases, and 7 bases stayed unmatched. CDR3 length equals 15 residues. CDR1 is MDHEN and CDR2 is SYDVKM in the germline V gene. The CDR3 DNA follows: TGTGCCAGCAGTAAGACAGGGGGCATTGTAAACACCATATATTTT. Its translation is CASSKTGGIVNTIYF.

This clone counts as medium-sized. V and J are TRBV28 and TRBJ1-1, with a tentative D call TRBD1 (6 bases). The CDR3 spans 12 residues. Germline V CDR1 and CDR2: MDHEN, SYDVKM. Trimming cost V 4 bases and J 5 bases, with 8 bases left between them. CDR3 residues: CASSSTGTEAFF. The CDR3 bases are TGTGCCAGCAGTTCCACAGGGACTGAAGCTTTCTTT.

This clone was seen once. The chain carries TRBV19 and TRBJ2-1, with D tentatively TRBD1 or TRBD2 (6 bases each). Germline V lookup: CDR1 LNHDA, CDR2 SQIVND (reference sequence). This CDR3 is built from 13 residues. V was pared by 7 bases and J by 5 bases, with 12 bases between. DNA for the CDR3: TGTGCCAGTACCATGGGGGGCGACAATGAGCAGTTCTTC. The encoded protein is CASTMGGDNEQFF.

The chain's CDR3 is CASSLGSGELFF. DNA for the CDR3: TGCGCCAGCAGCTTGGGGAGTGGGGAGCTGTTTTTT. V gene TRBV5-1 combines with J gene TRBJ2-2, with D unclear. The CDR3 has 12 residues. The germline V gene has CDR1 SGHRS and CDR2 YFSETQ. V was cut by 0 bases and J by 8 bases, with 5 bases left in between.

The rearrangement joins TRBV27 to TRBJ1-2; D perhaps matches TRBD1 (6 bases). Trimming stripped 3 bases from V and 0 bases from J, with 11 bases between. The CDR3 runs to 15 residues. Germline assignment: CDR1 MNHEY and CDR2 SMNVEV (reference sequence). The CDR3 DNA follows: TGTGCCAGCAGTTTGATGGGGGCCGCTAACTATGGCTACACCTTC. It encodes CASSLMGAANYGYTF.

The chain combines TRBV7-3 with TRBJ2-7; 7 bases align to TRBD1. With V trimmed by 5 bases and J by 0 bases, 7 bases remained unmatched. This CDR3 comprises 15 residues. CDR1 is SGHTA, CDR2 FQGTGA, per germline. The CDR3, as DNA: TGTGCCAGCAGCGAGGACAGGACCCACTCCTACGAGCAGTACTTC. Protein product: CASSEDRTHSYEQYF.

The gene calls are TRBV2 and TRBJ1-1, with D unresolved. V lost 3 bases and J lost 1, with 12 bases in between. CDR3 length equals 15 residues. The V gene's germline CDR1 is SNHLY and CDR2 FYNNEI. The CDR3 nucleotides are TGTGCCAGCAGTGATGGCAGGTTCGGGAACACTGAAGCTTTCTTT. It yields the protein CASSDGRFGNTEAFF.

V is TRBV10-3 and J is TRBJ1-1; D is uncertain. There are 12 residues in the CDR3. The germline CDR1 and CDR2 sequences are ENHRY and SYGVKD. Between the trimmed V and J ends, which lost 2 bases and 7 bases, there was a span of 8 bases. DNA for the CDR3: TGTGCCATCAGTGAGCACCAAGATGAAGCTTTCTTT. It specifies CAISEHQDEAFF.

The genes are TRBV2 and TRBJ1-6, with a possible D match to TRBD1 (6 bases). Per germline, CDR1 SNHLY and CDR2 FYNNEI. The CDR3 extends over 15 amino acids. Trimming took 0 bases from V and 6 from J, leaving 9 bases between them. The CDR3 protein is CASSEATGSNSPLHF. The DNA of the CDR3 is TGTGCCAGCAGTGAAGCAACAGGGAGTAATTCACCCCTCCACTTT.

V and J are TRBV7-8 and TRBJ2-7, with D unresolved. Germline V gene sequence: CDR1 SGHVS, CDR2 FQNEAQ. Trimming removed 5 bases at V and 0 bases at J, with 14 bases between. The CDR3 is 15 residues long. CDR3 nucleotide sequence: TGTGCCAGCAGCCCCTGGACGGAGAGCTCCTACGAGCAGTACTTC. It translates to CASSPWTESSYEQYF.

The rearrangement uses TRBV9 and TRBJ1-3; D is perhaps TRBD1 (5 bases). CDR1 is SGDLS and CDR2 is YYNGEE in the germline V gene. With 8 bases removed from V and 1 base from J, the gap between germline ends came to 22 bases. The CDR3 is 17 residues long. The CDR3 reads CARSVGFPGGSGNTIYF. CDR3 bases: TGTGCCAGAAGTGTGGGGTTCCCCGGGGGGTCTGGAAACACCATATATTTT.

With respect to this clone: At one of its ends the junction is not consistent with the germline gene, which may arise from a read error. The chain carries TRBV7-9 and TRBJ1-3; TRBD1 is a possible D gene (5 bases). CDR3 length: 13 amino acids. Germline CDR1 is SEHNR and CDR2 is FQNEAQ (reference sequence). CDR3 in DNA: TGTGCCAGCAGCTTTGGCGGGGCCCTAGCTGGGGATTTT. Encoded protein: CASSFGGALAGDF.

V and J are TRBV6-6 and TRBJ2-7, with D uncertain. Germline V gives CDR1 MNHNY, CDR2 SVGAGI (reference sequence). With 7 bases removed from V and 7 bases from J, the gap between germline ends came to 20 bases. CDR3 length: 14 residues. The CDR3 spells CASTPWAASKEQYF. The CDR3 DNA is TGTGCCAGCACCCCGTGGGCAGCCTCTAAAGAGCAGTACTTC.